A single sample is the source of the 8 T cell receptor beta chains below, sequenced in a study of blood T cell repertoires in COVID-19 (dated by TCRdb to 2018 to 2020). The method behind the library was the immunoSEQ multiplex PCR assay. The clones in this table, taken by TCRdb from immuneACCESS, are in-frame only. Not every clone is retained; where verified, under half of the shortfall comes from an unresolved V gene, and the cause of the rest is unknown. The sample records around 130,000 clones, over 80% of which are singletons. The ten top clones hold approximately 8.7% of the sample. The sample taken for sequencing was peripheral blood. The receptors stem from a man aged 35 to 55 with active or convalescent COVID-19.

V gene TRBV7-9 combines with J gene TRBJ2-7; D is unresolved. There are 13 residues in the CDR3. Germline lookup yields CDR1 SEHNR and CDR2 FQNEAQ (reference sequence). V was pared by 1 base and J by 5 bases, with 9 bases between. The CDR3 DNA reads TGTGCCAGCAGCTTAGACCTGGGCCACGAGCAGTACTTC. Its protein product is CASSLDLGHEQYF.

The chain is built from TRBV14 and TRBJ2-5; weak D call: TRBD2 (6 bases). CDR3 length: 15 residues. Germline V gene sequence: CDR1 SGHDN, CDR2 FVKESK. Trimming cost V 2 bases and J 1 base, with 11 bases left between them. The CDR3 region is CASSQFGGLQETQYF. The CDR3 DNA follows: TGTGCCAGCAGCCAATTTGGGGGACTCCAAGAGACCCAGTACTTC.

In its sample, this clone was seen a few times. V usage is TRBV2 and J usage is TRBJ1-4; D possibly corresponds to TRBD1 (5 bases). Trimming pared 7 bases from V and 9 bases from J, leaving 21 bases between. The germline V gene encodes CDR1 SNHLY and CDR2 FYNNEI. The CDR3 loop spans 15 amino acids. The CDR3 DNA sequence: TGTGCCAGCATGGGGGGACGGGCCGCTGTTAAAAAACTGTTTTTT. It translates to CASMGGRAAVKKLFF.

Turning to this clone: A read error may account for a junction end that differs from germline. Here the CDR3 DNA reads TGTGCCAGCAGTTTGGACAGTGGGACAGGAAACACCATATATTTT. It translates to CASSLDSGTGNTIYF. The V call is TRBV5-4, the J call TRBJ1-3; a possible D gene is TRBD1 (6 bases). The V gene's germline CDR1 is SGHNT and CDR2 YYREEE (reference sequence). The CDR3 consists of 15 residues.

The rearrangement uses TRBV7-9 and TRBJ1-5; D is unclear. Germline lookup yields CDR1 SEHNR and CDR2 FQNEAQ (reference sequence). This CDR3 has 13 residues. Trimming left V 5 bases short and J 3 bases short, with 8 bases between. The CDR3 DNA is TGTGCCAGCAGCCAACTTGACAATCAGCCCCAGCATTTT. Residues: CASSQLDNQPQHF.

V gene TRBV6-5 combines with J gene TRBJ1-3; TRBD1 is a possible D gene (5 bases). Trimming removed 4 bases at V and 0 bases at J, with 10 bases between. CDR3 length: 15 amino acids. Germline values: CDR1 MNHEY, CDR2 SVGAGI. CDR3 coding DNA: TGTGCCAGCAGTTTGCAGGGTCTCTCTGGAAACACCATATATTTT. It yields the protein CASSLQGLSGNTIYF.

The V and J genes are TRBV18 and TRBJ1-2; D is unclear. The CDR3 sequence is 15 residues long. The germline gives CDR1 KGHSH, CDR2 LQKENI. The V end was cut by 0 bases, the J end by 0 bases, with 8 bases between. The CDR3 nucleotides read TGTGCCAGCTCACCACCTGAGTTAGCTAACTATGGCTACACCTTC. Protein: CASSPPELANYGYTF.

The CDR3 DNA is TGTGCCAGCAGCTTCCTTCTTCTAGCCAAAAACATTCAGTACTTC. It yields the protein CASSFLLLAKNIQYF. The rearrangement uses TRBV11-2 and TRBJ2-4; D is uncertain. Trimming took 3 bases from V and 0 from J, leaving 9 bases between them. The CDR3 has 15 amino acids. The germline gives CDR1 SGHAT, CDR2 FQNNGV.